The rows below give T cell receptor beta chains drawn from one sample of a study of blood T cell repertoires in COVID-19. Sequencing used immunoSEQ multiplex PCR; TCRdb keeps in-frame clones, though not all of them. The sample contains fewer than 200,000 clones, around 90% of which appear only once. The material sequenced was peripheral blood. Every receptor here comes from a man aged 40-55 years with active or convalescent COVID-19. CDR3s include the opening cysteine and the closing phenylalanine or tryptophan.

TRBJ2-3 TRBV7-8 12 CASSPRGDTQYF
TRBJ1-2 TRBV28 14 CASSLVGANYGYTF
TRBJ2-5 TRBV7-2 13 CASSPVEGETQYF
TRBJ2-7 TRBV29-1 13 CSVERGIVDEQYF
TRBJ2-7 TRBV28 15 CASSLLGPGGYEQYF
TRBJ1-1 TRBV4-1 17 CASSQAARAGMNTEAFF
TRBJ2-7 TRBV4-1 13 CASSQQGASEQYF
TRBJ2-3 TRBV6-5 15 CASSGRGAPTDTQYF
TRBJ1-3 TRBV19 17 CASSIVGGANSGNTIYF
TRBJ2-7 TRBV9 15 CASSVRGGAIYEQYF
TRBJ2-7 TRBV19 14 CASSPGGSTYEQYF
TRBJ1-1 TRBV12-3/TRBV12-4 13 CASSLGQRTEAFF
TRBJ1-5 TRBV4-3 18 CASSQVFRTGASNQPQHF
TRBJ2-2 TRBV4-3 13 CASSQETAGELFF
TRBJ1-2 TRBV6-4 16 CASSRPGQLRDRGYTF
TRBJ2-3 TRBV10-3 14 CAISLAGGADTQYF
TRBJ2-7 TRBV11-2 17 CASSLDQIAGFSYEQYF
TRBJ2-2 TRBV9 15 CASSVWGVQGGELFF
TRBJ2-3 TRBV29-1 13 CSGRDRVTDTQYF
TRBJ1-5 TRBV5-1 17 CASSLKGQGAVNQPQHF
TRBJ1-5 TRBV18 14 CASSRDSDNQPQHF
TRBJ2-3 TRBV5-4 15 CASSPKTALTDTQYF
TRBJ2-3 TRBV5-1 16 CASSDPVQGAGDTQYF
TRBJ2-3 TRBV30 14 CAWRLAGGPDTQYF
TRBJ1-1 TRBV4-3 16 CASSLRPDRTNTEAFF
TRBJ1-2 TRBV3-1/TRBV3-2 16 CASSQAIFGGLYGYTF
TRBJ1-4 TRBV30 12 CAWSAALSRVFF
TRBJ1-2 TRBV7-9 13 CASSLPARDSYTF
TRBJ2-1 TRBV6-5 15 CASRGDVGSYNEQFF
TRBJ1-2 TRBV9 15 CASSDSARGMGGYTF
TRBJ1-6 TRBV7-2 13 CASSLPPGSPLHF
TRBJ1-1 TRBV7-9 14 CASSSIQGGTEAFF
TRBJ1-6 TRBV18 13 CASSPGDRSPLHF
TRBJ2-3 TRBV6-6 14 CASSYGAAVDTQYF
TRBJ1-3 TRBV9 14 CASSVDSSGNTIYF
TRBJ2-7 TRBV9 14 CASSVVPVSYEQYF
TRBJ1-2 TRBV4-1 14 CASSQVQGDYGYTF
TRBJ2-2 TRBV5-6 16 CASSLALLAFAGELFF
TRBJ2-5 TRBV12-3/TRBV12-4 11 CASRQQETQYF
TRBJ1-1 TRBV7-3 14 CASSLTESVTEAFF
TRBJ1-2 TRBV2 14 CASGMGQTNYGYTF
TRBJ2-7 TRBV5-4 13 CASSLPDSYEQYF
TRBJ2-3 TRBV19 16 CASSRGTGGVGDTQYF
TRBJ1-5 TRBV19 14 CATKGGVSNQPQHF
TRBJ2-1 TRBV27 14 CATKGDRGFNEQFF
TRBJ1-1 TRBV6-2/TRBV6-3 17 CASSYCRDRVLNTEAFF
TRBJ1-5 TRBV5-6 15 CASSFWGRSNQPQHF
TRBJ2-5 TRBV5-5 14 CASSTRYRDETQYF
TRBJ1-2 TRBV5-4 15 CASSTMAGTNYGYTF
TRBJ2-1 TRBV28 15 CASSVPRGSYNEQFF